The 6 T cell receptor beta chains given below trace back to one sample, sequenced in a study of regulatory T cells in long-lasting Graves disease. The time point denotes: newly diagnosed GD, antithyroid drugs for less than 3 months. Generation of the TCR library employed RNA extracted from PBMCs. For TCR beta, libraries came from iRepertoire HTBI primers and Arm-PCR of CDR3 regions. Using its own MiXCR run on the multiplex PCR reads, TCRdb lists one record per CDR3 protein. The sample lists about 370,000 distinct CDR3 sequences; around 15% were seen once. The specimen was peripheral blood mononuclear cells (PBMCs), collected at new diagnosis, from a patient treated with antithyroid drugs. These receptors were obtained from a female donor with Graves disease.

This clonotype was seen a handful of times. The chain carries TRBV15 and TRBJ2-5; a possible D gene is TRBD1 (5 bases). CDR1 is LNHNV, CDR2 YYDKDF, per germline (reference sequence). The CDR3 covers 17 residues. Trimming shortened V by 3 bases and J by 0 bases, and 17 bases separated the two germline ends. This chain's CDR3 is CATSSPQGENDQETQYF. CDR3 in DNA: TGTGCCACCAGCAGCCCCCAGGGTGAAAACGACCAAGAGACCCAGTACTTC.

This clonotype was seen at least ten times. CDR3: CSVEGGDGYTF. CDR3 in DNA: TGCAGCGTTGAAGGCGGAGATGGCTACACCTTC. V is TRBV29-1 and J is TRBJ1-2, with D uncertain. The CDR3 length is 11 residues. Germline V gives CDR1 SQVTM, CDR2 ANQGSEA. Deletions cut 1 base from V and 6 bases from J, with 6 bases between. Together with reference TRBV29-1 and TRBJ1-2, the CDR3 gives the full variable domain: SAVISQKPSRDICQRGTSLTIQCQVDSQVTMMFWYRQQPGQSLTLIATANQGSEATYESGFVIDKFPISRPNLTFSTLTVSNMSPEDSSIYLCSVEGGDGYTFGSGTRLTVV.

This sequence joins TRBV20-1 and TRBJ2-2; TRBD2 agrees at 8 bases. CDR1 DFQATT and CDR2 SNEGSKA come from the germline V gene (reference sequence). CDR3 length: 16 amino acids. Trimming cost V 1 base and J 1 base; bases outside gene matches: 5. The CDR3, as DNA: TGCAGTGCTAGAGTCGGCCTAGCGGGGAACACCGGGGAGCTGTTTTTT. Amino acids: CSARVGLAGNTGELFF.

A few counts support this clonotype. The CDR3 coding sequence is TGTGCCATCAATGCGCCGGGAGGGGGAACAGATACGCAGTATTTT. This encodes CAINAPGGGTDTQYF. The rearrangement links TRBV10-3 to TRBJ2-3; TRBD2 matches at 8 bases. The V gene end was trimmed by 7 bases and the J gene end by 3 bases; junction bases not matched to a gene: 9. Germline V CDR1 and CDR2: ENHRY, SYGVKD. The CDR3 runs to 15 residues.

This chain links TRBV5-1 with TRBJ2-7; D is undetermined. The germline CDR1 and CDR2 sequences are SGHRS and YFSETQ. Trimming took 0 bases from V and 3 from J, leaving 13 bases between them. This CDR3 is 15 amino acids long. CDR3 residues: CASSLVMGYGYEQYF. The CDR3 region has the DNA TGCGCCAGCAGCTTGGTAATGGGGTACGGCTACGAGCAGTACTTC.

J is TRBJ2-1 and V is TRBV4-1, with D possibly matching TRBD2 (5 bases). The V gene's germline CDR1 is MGHRA and CDR2 YSYEKL. The V and J ends lost 4 bases and 9 bases respectively, with 25 bases between them. CDR3 length: 17 residues. The CDR3 sequence: CASSLYVRGDTTIEQFF. CDR3 nucleotides: TGCGCCAGCAGCCTCTATGTCCGGGGTGACACCACAATTGAGCAGTTCTTC.